What follows is one TCR beta chain and its context. Its antigen is still unknown. The same CDR3 can be traced to other DNA sequences in this sample. The record originates from a study of T cells after posttransplantation cyclophosphamide. Study findings and constraints: Recipient CMV seropositivity and CMV reactivation strongly tracked TRB clonality. Blood and skin or GI T cell repertoires showed limited TRB overlap. Donor-recipient repertoire similarity was low at 1-2 months, rising over year one.

Peripheral blood was collected from the related graft donor on the marrow donation day. Trimming stripped 3 bases from V and 6 bases from J, with 11 bases between. CDR1 is SGHTA and CDR2 is FQGNSA in the germline V gene. CDR3 length: 13 amino acids. Generated by immunoSEQ multiplex PCR, the TCRdb table keeps only in-frame clones and is missing some. The sample contains approximately 50,000 clones, roughly 94% of which appear only once. This TCR was sampled from a woman in her twenties or thirties in good health and a related stem cell transplant donor. The specimen sequenced was PBMCs. This chain connects TRBV7-2 to TRBJ1-2, with TRBD1 as a possible D gene (5 bases). CDR3 sequence (DNA): TGTGCCAGCAGCTTGGGAGGAGGGGATGGCTACACCTTC. Its protein product is CASSLGGGDGYTF.